This T cell receptor (beta chain) was documented in a study of blood T cell repertoires in COVID-19 (TCRdb year 2020). As for the study more broadly: Samples from collaborators originated in the United States, Italy and Spain and spanned both the acute and convalescent phases of COVID-19. Sample metadata almost always included a de-identified subject ID, COVID-19 status, age in years and sex. Where HLA class I and class II types were available, the types were taken from metadata supplied by the sample provider, not from assay-based typing. The samples were drawn from the first 160 participants of the ongoing ImmuneRACE study and from 1,200 or so subjects provided by 6 global collaborators. The material from the prospective study consisted of cDNA or gDNA derived from T cells, B-cell-depleted T cells, or PBMCs. A freely available public database, intended as a resource for researchers studying the immune response to SARS-CoV-2, is where the repertoires were released. Deeply sampled blood TCRbeta repertoires from subjects exposed to, actively infected with, or recovered from COVID-19 were included in the dataset. What the study reported, not specific to this receptor: Clinical and demographic metadata were provided uncurated, with the amount varying by source and participant.

Concerning this clone itself: The clone's antigen remains unknown. The input lacks base qualities; no much larger clone sits a single base away.

TCRbeta CDR3 regions were amplified from genomic DNA using the immunoSEQ Assay, a bias-controlled multiplex PCR. Per the original workflow: Nucleated cell counts per sample were estimated from amplification of reference gene primers within the assay. To quantify the absolute abundance of each unique TCRbeta CDR3 rearrangement, sequence reads were collapsed and filtered. For each sample, productive Simpson clonality was calculated by taking the square root of Simpson's diversity index across productive rearrangements. As stored in TCRdb, this immuneACCESS dataset retains in-frame rearrangements with V and J assigned. A fraction of the clones does not appear; measured against another copy, unresolved V genes explain less than half of the discrepancy, and the remainder lacks a known reason. V and J calls and clone size are those listed in that table; D and trimming were worked out from the DNA. Within this sample are roughly 70,000 clones, with around 90% of them counted one time only. More than 0.4% of the sample is in the top ten clones.

In Seattle, one collaborating source enrolled patients while the infection was active and tracked those patients longitudinally over the course of disease. The collaborating institutions used their own protocols to collect whole blood in K2EDTA tubes. For TCRbeta analysis, collaborators shipped samples as frozen whole blood, isolated PBMCs, or DNA extracted from either of those sample types. At the junction V is shortened by 3 bases and J by 5 bases; bases outside the gene matches: 10. From the germline V gene, CDR1 is KGHSH and CDR2 is LQKENI. From the cysteine up to the phenylalanine, the CDR3 has a length of 16 residues. Of all the DNA, just the CDR3 is kept, 48 bases in frame from base 1.

The origin of this receptor is a man aged 50-60 years with COVID-19, enrolled during active disease. Here the chain combines TRBV18 and TRBJ1-1, with 9 bases aligning to TRBD1. Sequenced input: peripheral blood. The nucleotide sequence is TGTGCCAGCTCACCGGGACAGGGAGAACTAGGGACTGAAGCTTTCTTT. This codes for CASSPGQGELGTEAFF.